This T cell receptor (beta chain) is drawn from a study of blood T cells in healthy people across ages. A note on this clonotype: As yet, its antigen is unknown.

It was with a sample-barcoded 5' primer and a J-beta primer mix that a second PCR of about 6 to 11 cycles was run. TCRdb passed the 5' RACE reads through MiXCR, listing each CDR3 protein once. The profile covers approximately 900,000 distinct CDR3 sequences, with 48% appearing a single time and roughly 13% taken by the ten largest. Study-level findings and limits: Diversity figures based on one million T cells were deemed too low.

The germline gives CDR1 SGHTA, CDR2 FQGTGA. The CDR3 is 17 amino acids. At least 6 million PBMCs were isolated per sample. Sequenced sample: blood. The sequence was obtained from a man under 40 in good health. The genes are TRBV7-3 and TRBJ2-1, with 7 bases lining up with TRBD2. The J call may be mistaken, given a closer DNA end match to TRBJ2-7. CDR3 DNA sequence: TGTGCCAGCAGCCCGGGGGGACTGCTGAGCTCCTACAATGAGCAGTACTTC. It specifies CASSPGGLLSSYNEQYF.